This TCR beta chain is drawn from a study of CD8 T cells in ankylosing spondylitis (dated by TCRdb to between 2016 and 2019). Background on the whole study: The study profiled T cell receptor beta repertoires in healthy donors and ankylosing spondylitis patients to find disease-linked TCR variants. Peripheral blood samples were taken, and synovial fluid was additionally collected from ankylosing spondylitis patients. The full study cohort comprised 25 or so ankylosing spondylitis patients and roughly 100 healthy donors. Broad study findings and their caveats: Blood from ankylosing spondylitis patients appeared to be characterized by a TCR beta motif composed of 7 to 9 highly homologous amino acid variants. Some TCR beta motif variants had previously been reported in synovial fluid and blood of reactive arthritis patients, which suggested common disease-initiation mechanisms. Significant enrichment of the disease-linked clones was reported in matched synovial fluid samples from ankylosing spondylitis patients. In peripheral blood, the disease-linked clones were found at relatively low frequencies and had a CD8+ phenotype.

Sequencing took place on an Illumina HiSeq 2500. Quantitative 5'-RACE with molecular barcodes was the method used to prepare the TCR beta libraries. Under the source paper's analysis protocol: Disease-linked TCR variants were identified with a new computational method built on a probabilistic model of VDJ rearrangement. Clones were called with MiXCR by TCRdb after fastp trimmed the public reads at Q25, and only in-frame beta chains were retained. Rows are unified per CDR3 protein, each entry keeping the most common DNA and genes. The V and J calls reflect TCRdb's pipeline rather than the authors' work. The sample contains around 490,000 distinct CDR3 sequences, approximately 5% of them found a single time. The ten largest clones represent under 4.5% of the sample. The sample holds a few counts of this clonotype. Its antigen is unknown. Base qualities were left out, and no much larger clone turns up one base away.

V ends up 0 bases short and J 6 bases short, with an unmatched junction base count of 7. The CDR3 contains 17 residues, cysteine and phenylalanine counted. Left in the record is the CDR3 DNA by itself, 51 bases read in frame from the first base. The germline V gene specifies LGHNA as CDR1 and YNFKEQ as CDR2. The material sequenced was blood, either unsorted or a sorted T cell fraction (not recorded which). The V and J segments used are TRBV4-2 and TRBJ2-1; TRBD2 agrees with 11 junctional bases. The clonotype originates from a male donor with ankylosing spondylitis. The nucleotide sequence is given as TGTGCCAGCAGCCAAGATCCCCCAACTAGCGGGAGCAATGAGCAGTTCTTC. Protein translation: CASSQDPPTSGSNEQFF.